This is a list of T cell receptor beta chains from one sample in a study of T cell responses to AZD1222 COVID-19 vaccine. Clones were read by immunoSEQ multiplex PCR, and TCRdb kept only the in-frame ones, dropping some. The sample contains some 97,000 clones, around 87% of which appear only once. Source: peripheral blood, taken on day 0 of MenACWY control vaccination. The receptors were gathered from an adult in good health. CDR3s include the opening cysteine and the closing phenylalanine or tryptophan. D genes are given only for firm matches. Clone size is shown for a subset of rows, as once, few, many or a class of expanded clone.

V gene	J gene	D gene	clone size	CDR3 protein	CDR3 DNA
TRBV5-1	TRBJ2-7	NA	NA	CASSGGGYEQYF	TGCGCCAGCAGCGGAGGGGGGTACGAGCAGTACTTC
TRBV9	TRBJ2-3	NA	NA	CASSPTVDPDTQYF	TGTGCCAGCAGCCCCACGGTCGACCCCGATACGCAGTATTTT
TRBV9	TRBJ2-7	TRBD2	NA	CASSAPSGLAGEGEQYF	TGTGCCAGCAGCGCGCCCTCCGGACTAGCGGGAGAAGGCGAGCAGTACTTC
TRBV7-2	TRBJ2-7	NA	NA	CASSLRGNRAYEQYF	TGTGCCAGCAGCCTAAGGGGAAATAGGGCCTACGAGCAGTACTTC
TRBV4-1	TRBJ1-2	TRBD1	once	CASNPTGVGGYTF	TGCGCCAGCAACCCTACAGGGGTGGGTGGCTACACCTTC
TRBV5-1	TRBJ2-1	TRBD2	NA	CASSLQGLGYNEQFF	TGCGCCAGCAGCTTGCAGGGACTAGGCTACAATGAGCAGTTCTTC
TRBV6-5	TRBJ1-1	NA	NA	CASSYGELGTEAFF	TGTGCCAGCAGTTACGGGGAGTTGGGCACTGAAGCTTTCTTT
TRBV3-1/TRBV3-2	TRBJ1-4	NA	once	CASSTRTAVDATNEKLFF	TGTGCCAGCAGCACGCGGACAGCCGTGGACGCAACTAATGAAAAACTGTTTTTT
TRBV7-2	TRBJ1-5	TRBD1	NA	CASSLGGQEDQPQHF	TGTGCCAGCAGCTTAGGGGGACAGGAGGATCAGCCCCAGCATTTT
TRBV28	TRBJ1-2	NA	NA	CASSSGANYGYTF	TGTGCCAGCAGTTCGGGGGCTAACTATGGCTACACCTTC
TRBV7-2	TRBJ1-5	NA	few	CASSRDVNQPQHF	TGTGCCAGCAGCAGGGACGTAAATCAGCCCCAGCATTTT
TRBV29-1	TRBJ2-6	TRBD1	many	CSVELQGAGANVLTF	TGCAGCGTTGAGCTACAGGGGGCTGGGGCCAACGTCCTGACTTTC
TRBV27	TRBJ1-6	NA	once	CASSEYSDDNSPLHF	TGTGCCAGCAGTGAGTACAGCGATGATAATTCACCCCTCCACTTT
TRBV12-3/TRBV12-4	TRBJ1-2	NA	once	CASSPLTNYGYTF	TGTGCCAGCAGCCCGCTTACAAACTATGGCTACACCTTC
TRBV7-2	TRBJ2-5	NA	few	CASSFTGGAETQYF	TGTGCCAGCAGCTTCACAGGGGGGGCAGAGACCCAGTACTTC
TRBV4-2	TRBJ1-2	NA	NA	CASSRDGVYGYTF	TGTGCCAGCAGCCGGGACGGGGTATATGGCTACACCTTC
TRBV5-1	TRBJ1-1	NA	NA	CASSLEGLENTEAFF	TGCGCCAGCAGCTTGGAGGGACTGGAGAACACTGAAGCTTTCTTT
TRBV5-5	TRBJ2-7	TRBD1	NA	CASSFRDSYEQYF	TGTGCCAGCAGCTTCCGGGACAGCTACGAGCAGTACTTC
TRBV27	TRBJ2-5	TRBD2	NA	CASSKAGTSGGLQETQYF	TGTGCCAGCAGTAAAGCCGGGACTAGCGGGGGCCTCCAAGAGACCCAGTACTTC
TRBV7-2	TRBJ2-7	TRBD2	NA	CASSRGLAGGGYEQYF	TGTGCCAGCAGCCGGGGACTAGCGGGAGGCGGTTACGAGCAGTACTTC
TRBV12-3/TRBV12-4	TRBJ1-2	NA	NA	CAIADVHYGYTF	TGTGCCATCGCCGACGTACACTATGGCTACACCTTC
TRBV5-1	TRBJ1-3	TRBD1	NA	CASSFDTGASGNTIYF	TGCGCCAGCAGCTTTGATACAGGGGCCTCTGGAAACACCATATATTTT
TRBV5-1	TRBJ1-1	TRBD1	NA	CASSLDGQENTEAFF	TGCGCCAGCAGCTTGGATGGACAGGAGAACACTGAAGCTTTCTTT
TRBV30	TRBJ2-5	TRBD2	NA	CAWSRLAGETQYF	TGTGCCTGGAGCAGACTAGCCGGGGAGACCCAGTACTTC
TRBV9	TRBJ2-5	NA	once	CASSDPGQGETQYF	TGTGCCAGCAGCGACCCTGGCCAGGGGGAGACCCAGTACTTC
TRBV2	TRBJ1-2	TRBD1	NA	CASSEGGDRGQDGYTF	TGTGCCAGCAGTGAAGGCGGGGACAGGGGGCAAGATGGCTACACCTTC
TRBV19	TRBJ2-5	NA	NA	CASSIPGGIYGETQYF	TGTGCCAGTAGTATCCCAGGGGGGATATACGGAGAGACCCAGTACTTC
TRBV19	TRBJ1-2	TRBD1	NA	CASSVQGWKGYTF	TGTGCCAGTAGTGTACAGGGGTGGAAGGGCTACACCTTC
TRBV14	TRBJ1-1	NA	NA	CASSQVGREGAFF	TGTGCCAGCAGCCAAGTAGGGAGAGAGGGGGCTTTCTTT
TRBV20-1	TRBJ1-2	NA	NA	CSAANYGYTF	TGCAGTGCTGCTAACTATGGCTACACCTTC
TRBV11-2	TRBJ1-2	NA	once	CASSLESRPTTYGYTF	TGTGCCAGCAGCTTAGAGAGCAGGCCGACAACCTATGGCTACACCTTC
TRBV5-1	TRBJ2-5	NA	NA	CASSLAGSQETQYF	TGCGCCAGCAGCTTGGCGGGGAGCCAAGAGACCCAGTACTTC
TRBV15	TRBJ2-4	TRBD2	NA	CATRRTSGTKNIQYF	TGTGCCACCAGGAGGACTAGCGGGACCAAAAACATTCAGTACTTC
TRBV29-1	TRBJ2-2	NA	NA	CSAGSGELFF	TGCAGCGCGGGATCCGGGGAGCTGTTTTTT
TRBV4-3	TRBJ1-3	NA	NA	CASSQEGPSSGNTIYF	TGCGCCAGCAGCCAAGAAGGCCCGAGCTCTGGAAACACCATATATTTT
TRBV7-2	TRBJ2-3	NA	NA	CASSALAGAGTDTQYF	TGTGCCAGCAGCGCCCTAGCAGGAGCGGGCACAGATACGCAGTATTTT
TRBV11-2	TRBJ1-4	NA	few	CASSPIGSNEKLFF	TGTGCCAGCAGCCCCATAGGGTCTAATGAAAAACTGTTTTTT
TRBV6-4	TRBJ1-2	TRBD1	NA	CASSGQGGYGYTF	TGTGCCAGCAGTGGACAGGGGGGGTATGGCTACACCTTC
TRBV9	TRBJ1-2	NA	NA	CASSSQLSGYTF	TGTGCCAGCAGCTCCCAATTATCTGGCTACACCTTC
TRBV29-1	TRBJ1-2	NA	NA	CSVGGQGSYGYTF	TGCAGCGTTGGGGGCCAGGGAAGTTATGGCTACACCTTC
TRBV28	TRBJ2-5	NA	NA	CASSLLSSQETQYF	TGTGCCAGCAGTTTATTGAGCAGCCAAGAGACCCAGTACTTC
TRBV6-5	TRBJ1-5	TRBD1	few	CASRDRGGNQPQHF	TGTGCCAGCAGAGACAGGGGCGGTAATCAGCCCCAGCATTTT
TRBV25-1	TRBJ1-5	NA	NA	CASGLDGSNQPQHF	TGTGCCAGCGGCCTGGACGGTAGCAATCAGCCCCAGCATTTT
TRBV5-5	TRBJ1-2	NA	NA	CASSLVGGGRTNYGYTF	TGTGCCAGCAGCTTGGTCGGTGGGGGACGGACCAACTATGGCTACACCTTC
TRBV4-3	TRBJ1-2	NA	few	CASSQVFDSANYGYTF	TGCGCCAGCAGCCAAGTGTTTGACTCTGCTAACTATGGCTACACCTTC
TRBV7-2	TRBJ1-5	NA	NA	CASSLAGYNQPQHF	TGTGCCAGCAGCTTAGCTGGGTATAATCAGCCCCAGCATTTT